A single sample gave rise to the 6 T cell receptor beta chains below, sequenced in a study of T-cell reconstitution after alpha-beta-depleted transplantation in children. The TCRbeta library was prepared with unique molecular identifiers. TCRdb analysed the PCR reads with MiXCR anew, one entry per CDR3 protein. Of about 590,000 distinct CDR3 sequences in the sample, over 10% are singletons; the top ten hold about 2%. The sample was PBMCs, mostly from graft donor cells, taken 360 days after TCRalphabeta/CD19-depleted stem cell transplant. The source is a male patient younger than 18 who had a stem cell transplant for acute myeloid leukemia, so the T cells may come from the graft donor.

The rearrangement links TRBV12-3 or TRBV12-4 to TRBJ1-4, with a weak D call TRBD1 (5 bases). This CDR3 is built from 15 residues. V lost 3 bases and J 5 bases, leaving 13 bases between the germline ends. Here the CDR3 reads CASSFYDSYNEKLFF. Here the CDR3 DNA reads TGTGCCAGCAGTTTCTACGACAGCTACAATGAAAAACTGTTTTTT.

This clonotype turned up a few times. The chain couples TRBV28 to TRBJ2-1; 9 nucleotides agree with TRBD2. Germline values: CDR1 MDHEN, CDR2 SYDVKM. V lost 6 bases, J lost 4 bases, and 4 bases stayed unmatched. This CDR3 has 14 residues. CDR3 in DNA: TGTGCCAGCAGGGAAGCGGGAGGATACAATGAGCAGTTCTTC. Its translation: CASREAGGYNEQFF.

This chain uses TRBV29-1 with TRBJ1-2, with unresolved D. V lost 6 bases to trimming and J lost 0 bases, with 8 bases between them. This CDR3 contains 12 residues. Per the germline V gene, CDR1 is SQVTM and CDR2 is ANQGSEA. The CDR3 DNA sequence: TGCAGCGTCGGGCAAGCTAACTATGGCTACACCTTC. It codes for CSVGQANYGYTF. The entire variable domain, with the rest obtained from reference TRBV29-1 and TRBJ1-2, is as follows: SAVISQKPSRDICQRGTSLTIQCQVDSQVTMMFWYRQQPGQSLTLIATANQGSEATYESGFVIDKFPISRPNLTFSTLTVSNMSPEDSSIYLCSVGQANYGYTFGSGTRLTVV.

The chain uses TRBV3-1 and TRBJ2-1, with 11 nucleotides matching TRBD2. Germline values: CDR1 LGHDT, CDR2 YNNKEL (reference sequence). The CDR3 totals 15 residues. With V trimmed by 0 bases and J by 12 bases, 7 bases remained unmatched. CDR3 protein: CASSQELAGAEGQFF. The CDR3 bases are TGTGCCAGCAGCCAAGAACTAGCGGGGGCGGAAGGGCAGTTCTTC.

CDR3 amino acids: CAWTSTQESGYTF. CDR3 nucleotide sequence: TGTGCCTGGACTAGCACGCAGGAGAGTGGCTACACCTTC. This sequence joins TRBV30 and TRBJ1-2, with D unclear. The CDR3 runs 13 residues. Germline lookup yields CDR1 GTSNPN and CDR2 SVGIG (reference sequence). Trimming shortened V by 4 bases and J by 7 bases, and 16 bases separated the two germline ends.

This clonotype has a handful of counts. V gene TRBV2 combines with J gene TRBJ2-1; TRBD2 matches 11 bases. In germline, CDR1 is SNHLY, CDR2 FYNNEI. The CDR3 is 15 amino acids. Trimming at V came to 6 bases and at J to 6 bases, leaving 7 bases not matched to a gene. CDR3 DNA sequence: TGTGCCAGCAGCCTAGCGGGAGGTGGGGTCAATGAGCAGTTCTTC. Amino acid sequence: CASSLAGGGVNEQFF.